Sequencing of this T cell receptor beta chain was carried out in a study of blood T cells in healthy people across ages (dated by TCRdb to between 2015 and 2017). Regarding the study in general: In model experiments, template switching captured roughly one uniquely barcoded TCR beta cDNA molecule for every two T cells. To track age-related changes in TCR beta repertoire diversity, the study relied on deep sequencing normalized with unique cDNA molecular identifiers. The donors were split into four age groups: young (average 16 years), middle-aged (more than 35), aged (62) and long-lived (over 80). For two donors (one aged 18 to 29 and one aged 80 or older), the study analyzed two additional independent replicas of 1 million unique cDNA reads from the same blood draw.

As concerns this clonotype: Its antigen target is currently unknown. No quality values exist for individual bases; no much larger clone is one base distant.

The method was 5' RACE. For sequencing, an Illumina HiSeq 2500 was employed. The second PCR ran for roughly 6 to 11 cycles and used a J-beta primer mix along with a sample-barcoded 5' primer. A template-switch 5' adaptor carrying 12 random nucleotides introduced a unique molecular identifier onto each TCR beta cDNA molecule. Each sample yielded at least 2.5 million CDR3-containing paired-end reads. All of the RNA was converted into first-strand cDNA using the Mint cDNA synthesis kit, with a TRBC-specific oligonucleotide serving as the primer. All cDNA was treated with uracil-DNA glycosylase and then went through a first 18-cycle PCR with the universal primers M1SS and BC2_uni_R. Turning to the authors' computational methods: For normalization, 1 million high-quality reads, each with a distinct molecular identifier, were randomly selected from each sample. Reads sharing molecular identifiers were discarded rather than binned into consensus sequences. MiTCR, run with a Q25 quality threshold and the strictest error-elimination algorithm, handled CDR3 identification, clonotype clustering and error correction. A nonparametric unseen species model with Euler transformation was used to estimate a lower bound on total TCR beta diversity. The public reads were reanalyzed by TCRdb: fastp trimming at Q25, MiXCR alignment, in-frame beta chains only. Merged by CDR3 protein, the rows form single entries marked with the most common genes and DNA. For this entry, the V and J calls and clone size follow TCRdb and not the study's own pipeline. The sample table lists fewer than 650,000 distinct CDR3 sequences, about 27% of them with a count of one. Approximately 4% of the sample is taken by the ten largest.

Donors were about 36 systemically healthy Caucasian individuals from Russia aged roughly 6 to 100 years. Each donor gave ten milliliters of peripheral blood, collected into EDTA-treated Vacutainer tubes. Ficoll-Paque density-gradient centrifugation was used to isolate PBMCs, with at least 6.5 million per sample. Total RNA, at least 5 micrograms per sample, was extracted from PBMCs with Trizol reagent. The percentages of naive CD45RAhigh/CD27high T cells were determined by flow cytometry on a PBMC aliquot from every donor. Broader findings and caveats from the paper: A strong correlation was found between observed TCR beta diversity and the percentage of naive T cells measured by flow cytometry. As age increased, observed TCR beta diversity per million T cells dropped in a roughly linear way, and a significant reduction was already evident by age around 41. Estimates of total diversity from one million sequenced T cells were regarded as lower bounds and underestimates. Because the CMV infection status of the donors was unknown, age-related changes in expanded clonotypes may potentially have been confounded. Compared with the aged group, more naive CD4+ T cells, fewer expanded clones and increased TCR diversity were shown by the long-lived group, suggesting age selection. Because profiling used bulk unsorted PBMCs, naive and antigen-experienced compartments could not be compared conclusively.

Including the terminal cysteine and phenylalanine, the CDR3 comprises 16 residues. Left in the record is the CDR3 DNA by itself, 48 bases read in frame from the first base. CDR1 and CDR2 (LNHNV, YYDKDF) derive from the germline V gene (reference sequence). The data were also submitted as part of a second study, on T cells of mothers and their children. The second source states: Nine systemically healthy Caucasian individuals served as donors, namely three mothers together with their six children. cDNA synthesis consumed the entire amount of extracted RNA, loaded at approximately 1.6 ug RNA in each 15 ul reaction. In the second PCR, the M1S primer added sample barcodes and 2-4 random nucleotides. Each mother yielded over 8 million TCR beta CDR3 reads and each child 3 million to 3.5 million reads. In both related and unrelated pairs, thymic selection shapes the output of TCR recombination in a similar way, with inherited differences having only a minor effect. Related mother-child pairs always showed normalized repertoire overlap that was slightly higher than in unrelated mother-child pairs, though the difference was never significant. No persistent microchimeric T cell clones were detected, at a sensitivity of roughly 96 clones per million clonotypes. The study used deep NGS to compare TCR beta repertoires of mothers and children, seeking features distinguishing related mother-child pairs from unrelated individuals. The mean age was roughly 36 +/- 4 years for the mothers and approximately 11 +/- 4 years for the children. Libraries were sequenced on Illumina HiSeq 2000 with 100+100 nt paired-end reads after adapter ligation with NEBNext reagents. To prevent cross-contamination, the mother and child libraries were prepared a month apart and were sequenced in separate runs. Each donor had between about 450,000 and 2,200,000 distinct TCR beta clonotypes identified. Naive TCR beta clonotypes were estimated from low-frequency clonotypes matched to each donor's FACS-determined naive share, without sorting.

The origin of this receptor is a boy aged 2 to 10 in good health. Specimen: blood. The chain was built from TRBV15 and TRBJ2-5; 8 bases in the middle match TRBD2. The J call may be faulty, since TRBJ2-1 better matches the DNA end. The CDR3 here reads CATSRDLGLAENEQFF. The DNA sequence follows: TGTGCCACCAGCAGAGATCTAGGACTAGCCGAGAATGAGCAGTTCTTC.